This TCR beta chain was retrieved from a study of blood T cell repertoires in COVID-19. About the research overall: The United States, Italy and Spain supplied acute and convalescent COVID-19 samples.

This table comes from immunoSEQ multiplex PCR, and its TCRdb copy is limited to in-frame clones, with some not included. Seen here are 140,000 to 150,000 clones, more than 80% observed once, and the top ten hold about 4.1%. In terms of age and location, participants ranged from roughly 18 to 100 years and lived in roughly 22 US areas. What the recovered Cohort 3 donors had was two negative PCRs, clearance, or symptom resolution. The count of this clone is one. The specimen sequenced was PBMCs or T cells enriched from blood (not recorded which). The sequence derives from a man aged 45-65 years who had recovered from COVID-19.

Written as DNA, the CDR3 is TGTGCCATCAGTGAACCGGACGGACGGGGTCCCGGGGAGCTGTTTTTT. Its protein product is CAISEPDGRGPGELFF. The rearrangement links TRBV10-3 to TRBJ2-2, with D possibly being TRBD2 (5 bases). Germline CDR1 reads ENHRY; CDR2 reads SYGVKD. This CDR3 has 16 amino acids. The ends were cut back, 3 bases at V and 6 bases at J, with 17 bases in the middle.